The next 10 T cell receptor beta chains were all read from a single sample in a study of T-cell reconstitution after alpha-beta-depleted transplantation in children. Using unique molecular identifiers, the investigators prepared the TCRbeta library. TCRdb reprocessed the PCR reads via MiXCR and lists one record per CDR3 protein. The sample contains about 440,000 distinct CDR3 sequences, around two fifths of which appear only once. The source material was PBMCs, sampled before TCRalphabeta/CD19-depleted stem cell transplant. These receptors were taken from a girl aged 2-10 years with aplastic anemia, due to receive a stem cell transplant.

The CDR3 sequence is CASSLLRGRGDEKLFF. Here the CDR3 DNA reads TGTGCCAGCAGTTTACTTAGGGGCAGGGGGGATGAAAAACTGTTTTTT. This chain joins TRBV12-3 or TRBV12-4 and TRBJ1-4; TRBD1 aligns across 7 bases. V gave up 2 bases and J gave up 6 bases; unmatched junction bases: 9. This CDR3 contains 16 residues.

The rearrangement links TRBV5-1 to TRBJ2-3; no definite D call. The CDR3 is 12 amino acids. Trimming took 3 bases from V and 6 from J, leaving 8 bases between them. Germline CDR1 is SGHRS and CDR2 is YFSETQ. The CDR3 DNA sequence: TGCGCCAGCAGCTCGAGTGACGATACGCAGTATTTT. Translated, it gives CASSSSDDTQYF.

This clonotype was detected ten times or more. The chain uses TRBV20-1 and TRBJ2-5; 9 bases fit TRBD2. This CDR3 contains 13 residues. The germline V gene has CDR1 DFQATT and CDR2 SNEGSKA (reference sequence). V lost 5 bases, J lost 5 bases, and 6 bases stayed unmatched. CDR3 region: CSAGGGDGETQYF. The CDR3 DNA reads TGCAGTGCTGGCGGGGGGGACGGGGAGACCCAGTACTTC.

In this sample, this clonotype turned up a few times. This sequence joins TRBV12-3 or TRBV12-4 and TRBJ1-3; D gene ambiguous. The CDR3 sequence is 11 residues long. V gave up 8 bases and J gave up 7 bases, with 9 bases separating them. In nucleotides, the CDR3 is TGTGCCAGCTCCGAGGGCAACACCATATATTTT. Translated, it gives CASSEGNTIYF.

This sequence joins TRBV6-1 and TRBJ2-3, with D maybe TRBD1 (6 bases). The germline V gene encodes CDR1 MNHNS and CDR2 SASEGT. CDR3 length: 17 amino acids. Trimming pared 5 bases from V and 1 base from J, leaving 19 bases between. The CDR3 nucleotides read TGTGCCAGCAGTCAGACAGGCACGGGTACCGGCACAGATACGCAGTATTTT. Amino acid sequence: CASSQTGTGTGTDTQYF.

The J gene is TRBJ2-6, the V gene TRBV5-6; weak D call: TRBD2 (7 bases). The CDR3 has 17 residues. Germline CDR1 SGHDT, CDR2 YYEEEE. V was pared by 4 bases and J by 3 bases, with 17 bases between. CDR3 nucleotides: TGTGCCAGCAGCCCGGGTGGGGGGGCTAGTGGGGCCAACGTCCTGACTTTC. Translating gives CASSPGGGASGANVLTF.

The chain combines TRBV20-1 with TRBJ2-7, with 7 bases fitting TRBD2. CDR3 length: 13 amino acids. V lost 6 bases, J lost 1 base, and 6 bases stayed unmatched. Germline CDR1 reads DFQATT; CDR2 reads SNEGSKA (reference sequence). The CDR3 sequence is CSASGTKSYEQYF. DNA of the CDR3: TGCAGTGCGTCCGGGACTAAATCCTACGAGCAGTACTTC.

On this clonotype: At one of its ends the junction is not consistent with the germline gene, which may arise from a read error. The chain uses TRBV7-9 and TRBJ2-5; D call uncertain. Germline loops: CDR1 SEHNR, CDR2 FQNEAQ (reference sequence). The CDR3 loop spans 14 amino acids. The chain's CDR3 is CASSRSRPQETLYF. CDR3 DNA: TGTGCCAGCAGCCGTAGCAGACCCCAAGAGACCCTGTACTTC.

The chain is built from TRBV20-1 and TRBJ2-7; 7 nucleotides line up with TRBD2. This CDR3 region has 15 residues. Germline-derived CDR1 and CDR2 are DFQATT and SNEGSKA (reference sequence). V trimming: 1 base; J trimming: 5 bases; junction bases outside the gene matches: 11. The CDR3 nucleotides are TGCAGTGCTAGAGTTGGCGGGGGACTAAGGAACGAGCAGTACTTC. It codes for CSARVGGGLRNEQYF.

The gene calls are TRBV7-9 and TRBJ1-6, with D possibly TRBD1 on 6 matching bases. Germline lookup yields CDR1 SEHNR and CDR2 FQNEAQ (reference sequence). V was pared by 2 bases and J by 9 bases, with 14 bases between. The CDR3 is 15 residues long. CDR3 sequence reads: CASSLPDLRGSPLHF. For the CDR3, the DNA is TGTGCCAGCAGCTTACCGGACCTCAGGGGTTCACCCCTCCACTTT.